This T cell receptor beta chain was obtained from a study of early T cells in non-severe SARS-CoV-2 infection. The length of the CDR3 is 15 residues. Losses at the gene ends were 5 bases for V and 1 base for J; bases not matched to a gene: 7. Germline lookup yields CDR1 SGHVS and CDR2 FNYEAQ. MiXCR was run by TCRdb on the 5' RACE reads, yielding one entry per CDR3 protein. The sample consists of about 64,000 distinct CDR3 sequences, about 12% of them appearing once. This clonotype was observed a handful of times. This clonotype originated in an adult who was a healthcare worker with PCR-confirmed SARS-CoV-2 infection or an uninfected control (not recorded which). The sequences come from whole blood, collected at baseline. This chain joins TRBV7-6 and TRBJ2-5, with 7 bases aligning to TRBD1. The CDR3 here is CASSGRDRLQETQYF. DNA for the CDR3: TGTGCCAGCAGCGGCCGGGACAGACTCCAAGAGACCCAGTACTTC.